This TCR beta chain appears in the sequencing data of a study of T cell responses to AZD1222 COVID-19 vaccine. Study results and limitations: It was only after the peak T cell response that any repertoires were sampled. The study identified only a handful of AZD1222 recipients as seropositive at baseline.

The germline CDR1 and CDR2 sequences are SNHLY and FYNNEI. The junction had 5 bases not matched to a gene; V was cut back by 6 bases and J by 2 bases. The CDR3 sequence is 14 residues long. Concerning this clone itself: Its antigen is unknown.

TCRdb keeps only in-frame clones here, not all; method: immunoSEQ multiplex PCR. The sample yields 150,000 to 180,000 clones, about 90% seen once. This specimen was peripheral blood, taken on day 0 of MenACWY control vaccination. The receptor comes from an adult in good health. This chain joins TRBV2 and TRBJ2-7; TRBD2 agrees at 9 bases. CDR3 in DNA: TGTGCCAGCAGAGCGGGAGGCCTTGCCTACGAGCAGTACTTC. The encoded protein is CASRAGGLAYEQYF.